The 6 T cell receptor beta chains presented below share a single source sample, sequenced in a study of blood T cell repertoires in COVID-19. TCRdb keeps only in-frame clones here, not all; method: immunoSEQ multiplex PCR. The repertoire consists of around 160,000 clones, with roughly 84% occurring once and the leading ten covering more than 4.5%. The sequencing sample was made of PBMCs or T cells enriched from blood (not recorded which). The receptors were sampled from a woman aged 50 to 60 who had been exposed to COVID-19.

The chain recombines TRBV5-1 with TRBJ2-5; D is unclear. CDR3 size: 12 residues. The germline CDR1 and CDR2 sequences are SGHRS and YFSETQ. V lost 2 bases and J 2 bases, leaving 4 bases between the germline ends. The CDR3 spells CASSFQQETQYF. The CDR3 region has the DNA TGCGCCAGCAGCTTCCAGCAAGAGACCCAGTACTTC.

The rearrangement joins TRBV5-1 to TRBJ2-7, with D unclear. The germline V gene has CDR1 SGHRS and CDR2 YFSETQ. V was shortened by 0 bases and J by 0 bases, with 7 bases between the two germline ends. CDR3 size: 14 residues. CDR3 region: CASSLAALSYEQYF. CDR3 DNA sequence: TGCGCCAGCAGCTTGGCTGCACTCTCCTACGAGCAGTACTTC.

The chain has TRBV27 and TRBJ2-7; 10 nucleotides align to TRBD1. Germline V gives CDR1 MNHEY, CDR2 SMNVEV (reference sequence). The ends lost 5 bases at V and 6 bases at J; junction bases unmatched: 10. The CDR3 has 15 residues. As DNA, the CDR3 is TGTGCCAGCAGTCCCCCTGGGGACAGGGGTTCCGAGCAGTACTTC. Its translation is CASSPPGDRGSEQYF.

The CDR3 coding sequence is TGTGCCAGCAGGACACGGCGGGACGGTCGGGCGAACACTGAAGCTTTCTTT. Residues: CASRTRRDGRANTEAFF. J is TRBJ1-1 and V is TRBV21-1. TRBV21-1 corresponds to a pseudogene. The CDR3 has 17 residues.

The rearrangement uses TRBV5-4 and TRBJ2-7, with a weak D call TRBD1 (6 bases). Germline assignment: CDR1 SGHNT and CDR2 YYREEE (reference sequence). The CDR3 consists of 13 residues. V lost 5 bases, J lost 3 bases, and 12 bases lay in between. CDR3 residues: CASRGADSYEQYF. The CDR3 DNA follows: TGTGCCAGCAGGGGAGCGGACAGCTACGAGCAGTACTTC.

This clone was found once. The CDR3 protein is CASSPRTSGGAATQYF. Here the CDR3 DNA reads TGTGCCAGCAGCCCCCGGACTAGCGGGGGCGCGGCGACCCAGTACTTC. The chain is built from TRBV7-6 and TRBJ2-5, with 13 bases identical to TRBD2. CDR1 and CDR2 (germline): SGHVS, FNYEAQ. This CDR3 contains 16 residues. Unmatched junction bases numbered 10, after V lost 5 bases and J lost 7 bases.